This T cell receptor beta chain is drawn from a study of vaccination and CD4 T cells after COVID-19. Overall study: SARS-CoV-2 had been detected by nasal swab PCR in convalescent patients; several were mild, one severe. Overlapping peptides of the spike proteins of SARS-CoV-2, HCoV-NL63, HCoV-OC43 and HCoV-229E were used for cell stimulation.

As concerns this clonotype: Its target is not known.

CDR3 size: 13 residues. In germline, CDR1 is DFQATT, CDR2 SNEGSKA (reference sequence). V was pared by 6 bases and J by 5 bases, with 3 bases of the junction left unmatched. The treatment here: approximately 9-day PBMC culture with coronavirus spike peptide pools or control peptides (ViraFEST assay). With the Oncomine TCR Beta short-read assay, DNA from cultured CD4+ T cells was sequenced. TCRdb re-derived calls from the PCR reads in MiXCR, one entry per CDR3 protein. The sample carries about 16,000 distinct CDR3 sequences, 52% recorded once. The source of this sequence is a human donor who had recovered from COVID-19. The sequenced sample was CD4+ T cells from blood, cultured in vitro, obtained before SARS-CoV-2 vaccination. The rearrangement joins TRBV20-1 to TRBJ2-3; 12 nucleotides agree with TRBD2. CDR3 loop: CSALGLAGDTQYF. CDR3 DNA sequence: TGCAGTGCCCTGGGACTAGCGGGAGATACGCAGTATTTT.